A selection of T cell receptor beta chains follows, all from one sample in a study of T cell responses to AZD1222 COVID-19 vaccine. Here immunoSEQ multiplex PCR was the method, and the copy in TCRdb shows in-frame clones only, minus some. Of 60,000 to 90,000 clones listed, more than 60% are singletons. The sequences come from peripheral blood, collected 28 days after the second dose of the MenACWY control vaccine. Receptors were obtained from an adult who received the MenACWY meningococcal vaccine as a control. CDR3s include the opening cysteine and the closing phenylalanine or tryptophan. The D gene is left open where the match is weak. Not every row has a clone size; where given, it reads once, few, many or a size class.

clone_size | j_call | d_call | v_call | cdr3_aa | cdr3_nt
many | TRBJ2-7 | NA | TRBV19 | CASSISPAGTTGEQYF | TGTGCCAGTAGTATAAGCCCGGCAGGGACCACAGGAGAGCAGTACTTC
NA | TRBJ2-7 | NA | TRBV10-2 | CASSEVFGGKGEQYF | TGCGCCAGCAGTGAGGTCTTTGGGGGAAAAGGCGAGCAGTACTTC
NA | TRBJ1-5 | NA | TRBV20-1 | CSASVEAGAQPQHF | TGCAGTGCTAGTGTAGAGGCAGGGGCACAGCCCCAGCATTTT
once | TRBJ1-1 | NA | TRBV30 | CAWNENTEAFF | TGTGCCTGGAATGAGAACACTGAAGCTTTCTTT
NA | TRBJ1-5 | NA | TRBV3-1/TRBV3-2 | CASSLGSAGQPQHF | TGTGCCAGCAGCCTAGGGAGTGCAGGTCAGCCCCAGCATTTT
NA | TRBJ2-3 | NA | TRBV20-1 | CSASLFDSTDTQYF | TGCAGTGCTAGTCTATTTGACAGCACAGATACGCAGTATTTT
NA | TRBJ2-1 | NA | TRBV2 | CASGTGEQFF | TGTGCCAGCGGAACTGGTGAGCAGTTCTTC
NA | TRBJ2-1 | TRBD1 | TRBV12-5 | CASGPTGFNEQFF | TGTGCTAGTGGTCCGACAGGGTTCAATGAGCAGTTCTTC
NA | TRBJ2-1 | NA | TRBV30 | CAWSVRGAKGFYNEQFF | TGTGCCTGGAGTGTACGAGGAGCGAAAGGCTTCTACAATGAGCAGTTCTTC
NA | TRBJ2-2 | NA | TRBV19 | CASTMSGELFF | TGTGCCAGTACCATGTCCGGGGAGCTGTTTTTT
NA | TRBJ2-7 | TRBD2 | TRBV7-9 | CASSRLGGSYPYEQYF | TGTGCCAGCAGTCGTCTGGGCGGGAGTTACCCCTACGAGCAGTACTTC
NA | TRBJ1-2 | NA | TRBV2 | CASSGATAGSYGYTF | TGTGCCAGCAGTGGGGCGACGGCAGGGAGCTATGGCTACACCTTC
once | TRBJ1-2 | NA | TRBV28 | CASSLPGAAGYTF | TGTGCCAGCAGTTTACCGGGGGCCGCTGGCTACACCTTC
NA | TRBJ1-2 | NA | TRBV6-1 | CASSEDPTPRGGYTF | TGTGCCAGCAGTGAAGATCCGACCCCGCGGGGTGGCTACACCTTC
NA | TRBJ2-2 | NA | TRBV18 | CASSPPGAGELFF | TGTGCCAGCTCACCACCGGGGGCCGGGGAGCTGTTTTTT
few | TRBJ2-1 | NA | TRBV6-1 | CASSELSSYNEQFF | TGTGCCAGCAGTGAACTAAGCTCCTACAATGAGCAGTTCTTC
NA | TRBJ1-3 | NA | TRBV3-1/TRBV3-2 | CASSPPRGAGNTIYF | TGTGCCAGCAGCCCCCCCCGAGGGGCAGGAAACACCATATATTTT
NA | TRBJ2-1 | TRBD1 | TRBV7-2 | CASSLIDRALGFVNEQFF | TGTGCCAGCAGCCTCATTGACAGGGCCCTAGGGTTTGTCAATGAGCAGTTCTTC
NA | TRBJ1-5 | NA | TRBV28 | CASSLNTGTQHF | TGTGCCAGCAGCCTTAATACAGGGACCCAGCATTTT
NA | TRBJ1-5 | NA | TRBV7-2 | CASARGDNQPQHF | TGTGCCAGCGCGAGGGGTGACAATCAGCCCCAGCATTTT
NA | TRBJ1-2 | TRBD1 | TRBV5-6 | CASSLAGQNYGYTF | TGTGCCAGCAGCTTGGCGGGACAGAACTATGGCTACACCTTC
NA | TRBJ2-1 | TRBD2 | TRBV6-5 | CASSYSAGGYNEQFF | TGTGCCAGCAGTTACTCAGCGGGAGGGTACAATGAGCAGTTCTTC